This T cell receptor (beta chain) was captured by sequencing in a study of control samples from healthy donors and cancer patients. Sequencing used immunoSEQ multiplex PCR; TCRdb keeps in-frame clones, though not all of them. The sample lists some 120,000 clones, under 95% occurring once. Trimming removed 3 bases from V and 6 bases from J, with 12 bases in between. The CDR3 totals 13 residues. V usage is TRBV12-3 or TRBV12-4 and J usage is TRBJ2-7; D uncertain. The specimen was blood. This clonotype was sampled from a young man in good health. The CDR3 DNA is TGTGCCAGCAGTTTCGGCCAGGCGGTCGAGCAGTACTTC. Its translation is CASSFGQAVEQYF.